These T cell receptor beta chains were read from a single sample in a study of blood T cells in healthy people across ages. TCRdb analysed the 5' RACE reads with MiXCR anew, one entry per CDR3 protein. Here the sample spans some 940,000 distinct CDR3 sequences, about 27% being singletons. In addition, the sample was reused for a study of T cells of mothers and their children.

The specimen sequenced was blood. These receptors were collected from a woman in her thirties or forties in good health. The CDR3 runs from the conserved cysteine through the conserved F or W. The D gene is left open where the match is weak. Size tells how often a clone was seen (once, few, many) or the class of an expanded clone, and some rows leave it out.

d_gene	v_gene	j_gene	abundance	CDR3nt	CDR3aa
NA	TRBV27	TRBJ1-5	few	TGTGCCAGCAGCCCGAGGAGGGGTCAGCCCCAGCATTTT	CASSPRRGQPQHF
TRBD1	TRBV28	TRBJ2-7	NA	TGTGCCAGCAGTTTTCTGGGGACAGGGATCTACGAGCAGTACTTC	CASSFLGTGIYEQYF
NA	TRBV5-5	TRBJ1-5	once	TGTGCCAGCAGCCTGGGACTGACTAATAGCAATCAGCCCCAGCATTTT	CASSLGLTNSNQPQHF
NA	TRBV28	TRBJ1-4	few	TGTGCCAGCAGTTTACGGTGGGGGGCTAATGAAAAACTGTTTTTT	CASSLRWGANEKLFF
NA	TRBV7-2	TRBJ1-4	many	TGTGCCAGCAGCTCAGCCAGGGGATATGAAAAACTGTTTTTT	CASSSARGYEKLFF
TRBD1	TRBV7-2	TRBJ2-1	NA	TGTGCCAGCAGCTTAGCCCCTGGACAGGGGGCCTACAATGAGCAGTTCTTC	CASSLAPGQGAYNEQFF
NA	TRBV5-1	TRBJ2-6	many	TGCGTCAGCAGCGATCCTACAGGGACTGGGGCCAACGTCCTGACTTTC	CVSSDPTGTGANVLTF
NA	TRBV12-3/TRBV12-4	TRBJ2-5	many	TGTGCCAGCAGTCGGGGACCTCAAGAGACCCAGTACTTC	CASSRGPQETQYF
NA	TRBV29-1	TRBJ1-1	NA	TGCAGCGCACAATTGACAGTAGGGAACACTGAAGCTTTCTTT	CSAQLTVGNTEAFF
NA	TRBV6-5	TRBJ2-7	NA	TGTGCCAGCAGTTTCCGATGGCGAGACTACGAGCAGTACTTC	CASSFRWRDYEQYF
TRBD2	TRBV20-1	TRBJ2-1	many	TGCAGTGCTAGGACCGGGACTAGCGGGGGAAATGAGCAGTTCTTC	CSARTGTSGGNEQFF
TRBD2	TRBV6-4	TRBJ2-1	NA	TGTGCCAGCAGTGACCGGGGGCGGGGGGGAATCTGCAATCGATACAATGGGCAGTTCTTC	CASSDRGRGGICNRYNGQFF
NA	TRBV28	TRBJ1-6	NA	TGTGCCAGCAGAACAAGAAGCTCCTATAATTCACCCCTCCACTTT	CASRTRSSYNSPLHF
NA	TRBV4-3	TRBJ1-2	many	TGCGCCAGCAGCCAGCCGGGGACATCCGGCCAGGGCTACACCTTC	CASSQPGTSGQGYTF
TRBD1	TRBV5-5	TRBJ2-1	many	TGTGCCAGCAGCAAAGGGATGGGACAGGGGTCCTACAATGAGCAGTTCTTC	CASSKGMGQGSYNEQFF
NA	TRBV7-9	TRBJ1-5	NA	TGTGCCAGCAGCTTCCCAGGGGACAATCAGCCCCAGCATTTT	CASSFPGDNQPQHF
NA	TRBV9	TRBJ2-7	few	TGTGCCAGTAGCGCCCAACTGCCGTACGAGCAGTACTTC	CASSAQLPYEQYF
NA	TRBV7-2	TRBJ1-2	many	TGTGCCAGCAGCCGCGGTCGGGGAGAACTTAACTATGGCTACACCTTC	CASSRGRGELNYGYTF
NA	TRBV20-1	TRBJ2-5	NA	TGCAGTGCTAGCCACAGGGCAGGGGAGTACTTC	CSASHRAGEYF
TRBD1	TRBV28	TRBJ2-1	many	TGTGCCAGCAGTTTACCTACTGGACAGGGTTCTTACAATGAGCAGTTCTTC	CASSLPTGQGSYNEQFF
NA	TRBV20-1	TRBJ2-1	NA	TGCAGTGCCCTCCCCGGGCGGGTCTCCTACAATGAGCAGTTCTTC	CSALPGRVSYNEQFF
TRBD1	TRBV18	TRBJ2-5	many	TGTGCCAGCTCATCCCGGACAGGGTTCGAGACCCAGTACTTC	CASSSRTGFETQYF
TRBD2	TRBV12-3/TRBV12-4	TRBJ2-3	NA	TGTGCCAGCAGCCAGAGCGGGGGTTTCACAGATACGCAGTATTTT	CASSQSGGFTDTQYF
NA	TRBV7-6	TRBJ2-5	few	TGTGCCAACAGCTCAGCTCTAGTTACGGAGACCCAGTACTTC	CANSSALVTETQYF
TRBD2	TRBV10-3	TRBJ2-5	NA	TGTGCCATCAGTTCTACTAGCGGGGGACCGAATGAGCAGTACTTC	CAISSTSGGPNEQYF
TRBD1	TRBV2	TRBJ1-6	few	TGTGCCACCAAGGACAGGGAGAATTCACCCCTCCACTTT	CATKDRENSPLHF
NA	TRBV7-2	TRBJ2-7	few	TGTGCCAGCAGCCCCTCCGCGACCTACGAGCAGTACTTC	CASSPSATYEQYF
NA	TRBV15	TRBJ2-1	NA	TGTGCCACCAGCAGAGGACGGGGGCGGGGGGAGCAGTTCTTC	CATSRGRGRGEQFF
TRBD2	TRBV7-2	TRBJ2-1	NA	TGTGCCAGCAGCTTAGAGACTAGCGGTCTTGAGCAGTTCTTC	CASSLETSGLEQFF
TRBD1	TRBV7-9	TRBJ2-1	few	TGTGCCAGCAACTTACGCCCGCGGGACAGGGGCTACAATGAGCAGTTCTTC	CASNLRPRDRGYNEQFF
NA	TRBV9	TRBJ2-7	many	TGTGCCAGCAGCGTAGAGCTGGTGACAGTGCAGTACTTC	CASSVELVTVQYF
NA	TRBV12-3/TRBV12-4	TRBJ2-7	NA	TGTGCCAGCAGTCCCTACAGGGACGCCTACAATGAGCAGTACTTC	CASSPYRDAYNEQYF
NA	TRBV30	TRBJ2-5	few	TGTGCCTGGAGTGTTGGCGAGACCGGGCAGTACTTC	CAWSVGETGQYF
NA	TRBV7-2	TRBJ2-7	NA	TGTGCCAGCAGCTTCGGCGGGACCAGCTCCTACGAGCAGTACTTC	CASSFGGTSSYEQYF
NA	TRBV3-1	TRBJ1-2	NA	TGTGCCAGCAGCCAAGTAGGGGGGCGCGGTAACTATGGCTACACCTTC	CASSQVGGRGNYGYTF
TRBD1	TRBV11-2	TRBJ2-7	few	TGTGCCAGCAGCTCAGGTGACAGGGGACGTTATTACTACGAGCAGTACTTC	CASSSGDRGRYYYEQYF
NA	TRBV12-3/TRBV12-4	TRBJ2-2	NA	TGTGCCAGCAGCCTCCTAGGGGGTCGCACCGGGGAGCTGTTTTTT	CASSLLGGRTGELFF
TRBD2	TRBV9	TRBJ2-2	few	TGTGCCAGCCGCCGGACTAGCGCCGGGGAGCTGTTTTTT	CASRRTSAGELFF
NA	TRBV5-1	TRBJ1-5	many	TGCGCCAGCAGGGCAGAAAATCAGCCCCAGCATTTT	CASRAENQPQHF
NA	TRBV7-9	TRBJ2-4	many	TGTGCCAGCAGCCTACCAACTAGGTTTGGCAACATTCAGTACTTC	CASSLPTRFGNIQYF
NA	TRBV27	TRBJ1-5	few	TGTGCCAGCAGTTTTAAGGGGGATAGCAATCAGCCCCAGCATTTT	CASSFKGDSNQPQHF
NA	TRBV15	TRBJ2-4	many	TGTGCCACCAGCCTGGACAGAAACATTCAGTACTTC	CATSLDRNIQYF
NA	TRBV5-1	TRBJ1-4	few	TGCGCCAGCAGCCTGCAGGAGACGGCAACTAATGAAAAACTGTTTTTT	CASSLQETATNEKLFF
NA	TRBV19	TRBJ2-4	NA	TGTGCCAGTAGTGTAGGGAATATTCAGTACTTC	CASSVGNIQYF
NA	TRBV7-2	TRBJ2-2	once	TGTGCCAGCAGCTTTAGTCGGAGGGCAGGGAGCGGGGAGCTGTTTTTT	CASSFSRRAGSGELFF
TRBD2	TRBV7-2	TRBJ2-7	NA	TGTGCCAGCAGCTCCCACTCTAGCGGGGGAGGTCACGAGCAGTACTTC	CASSSHSSGGGHEQYF
NA	TRBV20-1	TRBJ1-1	NA	TGCAGTGCTCCGGCGGGGGGGCAGACTGAAGCTTTCTTT	CSAPAGGQTEAFF
NA	TRBV20-1	TRBJ2-1	many	TGCAGTGCAAAGAAGGGGGTATGGAATGAGCAGTTCTTC	CSAKKGVWNEQFF
NA	TRBV7-2	TRBJ2-1	few	TGTGCCAGCAGCAAAGCGGGCGGAATCTACAATGAGCAGTTCTTC	CASSKAGGIYNEQFF
NA	TRBV9	TRBJ2-7	NA	TGTGCCAGCAGCGCCTCTTCAGGGTTTGGGAGCTACGAGCAGTACTTC	CASSASSGFGSYEQYF
NA	TRBV4-1	TRBJ1-1	few	TGCGCCAGCAGCCAAGATAACAGGCTGAACACTGAAGCTTTCTTT	CASSQDNRLNTEAFF
TRBD1	TRBV6-5	TRBJ2-5	many	TGTGCCAGCAGTTACTCCTTGGGACAGTTAGAGACCCAGTACTTC	CASSYSLGQLETQYF
NA	TRBV5-1	TRBJ1-6	few	TGCGCCACCTCATCCGGACAGAATAATTCACCCCTCCACTTT	CATSSGQNNSPLHF
TRBD2	TRBV5-1	TRBJ2-1	few	TGCGTCAGCAGCTTCGAGCCTAGCGGGGGAGTAGTTGAGCAGTTCTTC	CVSSFEPSGGVVEQFF
TRBD2	TRBV2	TRBJ2-1	NA	TGTGCCAGCACCCTGACTACTAGCGGGTACAATGAGCAGTTCTTC	CASTLTTSGYNEQFF
TRBD2	TRBV3-1	TRBJ2-7	many	TGTGCCAGCTCGAGTTCGACCGAGCGGGGGCGGCAGTACTTC	CASSSSTERGRQYF
NA	TRBV4-3	TRBJ2-1	many	TGCGCCAGCAGCCAAGATACAGCTTACAATGAGCAGTTCTTC	CASSQDTAYNEQFF
NA	TRBV7-3	TRBJ2-1	NA	TGTGCCAGCGGCGCAACATCAGGATACAATGAGCAGTTCTTC	CASGATSGYNEQFF